The 19 T cell receptor beta chains below were found in one sample sequenced in a study of cytomegalovirus exposure and HLA in healthy donors (dated by TCRdb to the late 2010s). Libraries were built with the immunoSEQ multiplex PCR assay. For the multiplex PCR, a mixture combining 60 forward primers for TCR Vbeta segments and 13 reverse primers for TCR Jbeta segments was used. The source is immuneACCESS, and TCRdb retained only in-frame sequences with V and J called. Part of the clones is not carried over; for the studies checked, unresolved V genes explain less than half of this, and the remainder is unexplained. Recorded for this sample are hundreds of thousands of clones; approximately 70% of them occurred a single time. Clones ranked in the top ten supply less than 3% of the sample. Sequenced material: PBMCs. Receptors were obtained from a middle-aged man in good health and CMV-seropositive.

Worth noting for this clone: A junction boundary mismatches the germline segment, possibly from a read error. This chain connects TRBV7-9 to TRBJ2-1; TRBD2 matches 8 bases. The CDR3 has 15 amino acids. Germline lookup yields CDR1 SEHNR and CDR2 FQNEAQ (reference sequence). CDR3 sequence (DNA): TGTGCCAGCAGCCCCCTGTTGGGCGGGGGGCCGGGCAAAGTCTTC. Encoded protein: CASSPLLGGGPGKVF. Full variable domain (missing parts from reference TRBV7-9 and TRBJ2-1): DTGVSQNPRHKITKRGQNVTFRCDPISEHNRLYWYRQTLGQGPEFLTYFQNEAQLEKSRLLSDRFSAERPKGSFSTLEIQRTEQGDSAMYLCASSPLLGGGPGKVFGPGTRLTVL.

The genes are TRBV6-5 and TRBJ1-1; D gene ambiguous. CDR1 and CDR2 (germline): MNHEY, SVGAGI. V was clipped by 8 bases and J by 7 bases, with 20 bases between them. The CDR3 loop spans 14 amino acids. The CDR3 loop is CASLYTTPDLEAFF. The CDR3 region has the DNA TGTGCCAGCCTGTATACGACACCGGATCTTGAAGCTTTCTTT.

The J gene is TRBJ2-7, the V gene TRBV27, with 8 bases identical to TRBD1. The germline V gene has CDR1 MNHEY and CDR2 SMNVEV (reference sequence). CDR3 length: 15 amino acids. V lost 5 bases and J lost 2; bases outside the gene matches: 8. The chain's CDR3 is CASSPLGQGPYEQYF. In nucleotides, the CDR3 is TGTGCCAGCAGTCCCCTTGGACAGGGCCCCTACGAGCAGTACTTC.

The chain couples TRBV25-1 to TRBJ1-3; 8 positions agree with TRBD1. CDR1 is MGHDK, CDR2 SYGVNS, per germline. The CDR3 spans 17 residues. V lost 3 bases and J lost 2; bases outside the gene matches: 9. CDR3 protein: CASSDLRTGLAGNTIYF. Here the CDR3 DNA reads TGTGCCAGCAGTGACCTGAGGACAGGGTTAGCTGGAAACACCATATATTTT.

V gene TRBV6-5 combines with J gene TRBJ2-7; TRBD2 matches 7 bases. The CDR3 contains 12 residues. V trimming: 6 bases; J trimming: 7 bases; junction bases outside the gene matches: 6. Germline V gives CDR1 MNHEY, CDR2 SVGAGI. CDR3 sequence reads: CASSPAGEEQYF. The CDR3 DNA sequence: TGTGCCAGCAGCCCCGCGGGGGAAGAGCAGTACTTC.

This chain uses TRBV7-2 with TRBJ2-3, with D uncertain. The CDR3 runs 13 residues. Germline V CDR1 and CDR2: SGHTA, FQGNSA. Trimming pared 1 base from V and 2 bases from J, leaving 4 bases between. The CDR3 region has the DNA TGTGCCAGCAGCTTAGTCTTCACAGATACGCAGTATTTT. This codes for CASSLVFTDTQYF.

CDR3 in amino acids: CASSLGAGGGTETQYF. The CDR3 region has the DNA TGTGCCAGCAGCTTAGGAGCTGGCGGGGGGACAGAGACCCAGTACTTC. V gene TRBV7-7 combines with J gene TRBJ2-5; 8 bases are shared with TRBD2. With V trimmed by 1 base and J by 4 bases, 8 bases remained unmatched. This CDR3 contains 16 residues. Per germline, CDR1 SSHAT and CDR2 FNYEAQ (reference sequence).

The chain couples TRBV2 to TRBJ1-4, with TRBD1 identical over 7 bases. There are 13 residues in the CDR3. Per the germline V gene, CDR1 is SNHLY and CDR2 is FYNNEI. The V and J ends lost 7 bases and 7 bases, in that order; junction bases with no gene match: 6. This CDR3 is CASNRGAGEKLFF. In nucleotides, the CDR3 is TGTGCCAGCAACAGGGGCGCCGGTGAAAAACTGTTTTTT.

The chain joins TRBV7-9 to TRBJ2-3, with 7 bases fitting TRBD2. The length of the CDR3 is 16 residues. The trim removed 1 base at V and 2 bases at J, leaving 6 bases unmatched. CDR1 SEHNR and CDR2 FQNEAQ come from the germline V gene (reference sequence). This chain's CDR3 is CASSLVSGVYTDTQYF. CDR3 DNA: TGTGCCAGCAGCTTAGTAAGCGGGGTCTACACAGATACGCAGTATTTT.

This chain links TRBV10-3 with TRBJ1-1; no clear D gene. CDR1 is ENHRY and CDR2 is SYGVKD in the germline V gene. The CDR3 loop spans 14 amino acids. V gave up 5 bases and J gave up 1 base, with 11 bases separating them. The CDR3 DNA reads TGTGCCATCAGTATGGAGGCAGAGAACACTGAAGCTTTCTTT. Translation: CAISMEAENTEAFF.

This clone came up a few times. V is TRBV29-1 and J is TRBJ2-7, with 7 nucleotides matching TRBD2. The ends lost 6 bases at V and 4 bases at J; junction bases unmatched: 9. Germline V gene data show CDR1 as SQVTM and CDR2 as ANQGSEA. This CDR3 comprises 13 residues. Written as DNA, the CDR3 is TGCAGCGTGGGTAATGGGGAGGGGTACGAGCAGTACTTC. Its protein is CSVGNGEGYEQYF.

The J gene is TRBJ2-7, the V gene TRBV4-1; D is unclear. Germline lookup yields CDR1 MGHRA and CDR2 YSYEKL. The CDR3 spans 13 residues. V was trimmed by 6 bases and J by 2 bases, leaving 11 bases between them. CDR3 residues: CASSPIVAYEQYF. CDR3 in DNA: TGCGCCAGCAGTCCTATCGTCGCCTACGAGCAGTACTTC.

The chain has TRBV15 and TRBJ2-7, with 10 bases identical to TRBD1. The CDR3 contains 15 residues. V lost 0 bases and J lost 6; bases outside the gene matches: 5. Germline CDR1 is LNHNV and CDR2 is YYDKDF (reference sequence). CDR3 sequence (DNA): TGTGCCACCAGCAGAGATTTCAGGACAGGGGGCGAGCAGTACTTC. Translation gives CATSRDFRTGGEQYF.

This sequence joins TRBV5-1 and TRBJ2-5; 12 nucleotides agree with TRBD1. The J call could be wrong; TRBJ2-7 is a better fit for the DNA end. CDR3 length: 16 amino acids. Germline V gene sequence: CDR1 SGHRS, CDR2 YFSETQ. CDR3 bases: TGCGCCAGCAGCTTCAACCCGGGACAGGGGGCCCTCGAGCAGTACTTC. Residues: CASSFNPGQGALEQYF.

The rearrangement links TRBV6-6 to TRBJ1-5; D unresolved. CDR1 is MNHNY and CDR2 is SVGAGI in the germline V gene (reference sequence). The CDR3 totals 13 residues. Trimming shortened V by 5 bases and J by 7 bases, and 12 bases separated the two germline ends. This CDR3 reads CASSPWRAQPQHF. CDR3 sequence (DNA): TGTGCCAGCAGTCCCTGGAGGGCCCAGCCCCAGCATTTT.

This chain connects TRBV10-3 to TRBJ1-4, with TRBD1 matching 8 bases. V was pared by 1 base and J by 8 bases, with 3 bases of the junction left unmatched. This CDR3 is 14 amino acids long. Germline CDR1 is ENHRY and CDR2 is SYGVKD. CDR3 in DNA: TGTGCCATCAGTGAGTTACAGGGGGAGGAAAAACTGTTTTTT. Translating it yields CAISELQGEEKLFF.

This clone appeared a few times. The CDR3 nucleotides are TGTGCCAGCAGCTTAGTTACGAACACCGGGGAGCTGTTTTTT. The encoded protein is CASSLVTNTGELFF. This chain uses TRBV11-2 with TRBJ2-2, with D unclear. This CDR3 region has 14 residues. V lost 1 base and J 0 bases, leaving 3 bases between the germline ends. CDR1 is SGHAT, CDR2 FQNNGV, per germline.

The gene calls are TRBV6-5 and TRBJ2-7; 9 nucleotides agree with TRBD1. Per the germline V gene, CDR1 is MNHEY and CDR2 is SVGAGI. The CDR3 has 14 residues. V was clipped by 5 bases and J by 3 bases; unmatched bases: 5. This CDR3 is CASSPGQGIYEQYF. CDR3 DNA sequence: TGTGCCAGCAGTCCGGGACAGGGTATCTACGAGCAGTACTTC.

Comment on this clone: The same CDR3 arises from other DNA sequences in this sample as well. The chain recombines TRBV5-1 with TRBJ2-6; 7 nucleotides match TRBD1. The CDR3 extends over 15 amino acids. V gave up 4 bases and J gave up 2 bases; unmatched junction bases: 3. Germline-derived CDR1 and CDR2 are SGHRS and YFSETQ. The CDR3 reads CASSPDRAGANVLTF. Written as DNA, the CDR3 is TGCGCCAGCAGCCCAGACAGGGCTGGGGCCAACGTCCTGACTTTC.